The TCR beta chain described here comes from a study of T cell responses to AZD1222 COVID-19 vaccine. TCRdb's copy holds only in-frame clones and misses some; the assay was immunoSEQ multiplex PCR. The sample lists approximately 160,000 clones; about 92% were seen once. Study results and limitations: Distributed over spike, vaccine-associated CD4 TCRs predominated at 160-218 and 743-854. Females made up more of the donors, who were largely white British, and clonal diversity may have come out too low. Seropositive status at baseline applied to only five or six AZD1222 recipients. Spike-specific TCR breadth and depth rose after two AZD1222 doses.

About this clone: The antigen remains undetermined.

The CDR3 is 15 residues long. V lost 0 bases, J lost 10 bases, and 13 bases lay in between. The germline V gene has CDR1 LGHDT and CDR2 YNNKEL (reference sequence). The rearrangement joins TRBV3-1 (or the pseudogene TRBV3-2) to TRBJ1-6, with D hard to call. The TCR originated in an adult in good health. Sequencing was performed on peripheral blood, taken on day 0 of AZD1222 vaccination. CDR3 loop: CASSQDLMAPSPLHF. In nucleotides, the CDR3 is TGTGCCAGCAGCCAAGATCTGATGGCCCCATCACCCCTCCACTTT.